The sequence of this T cell receptor beta chain was determined in a study of blood T cell repertoires in COVID-19. Study at large: Both acute and convalescent COVID-19 samples were obtained from the United States, Italy and Spain. Sources were T cells, B-cell-depleted T cells, or PBMCs; the material itself was cDNA or gDNA.

The CDR3 runs 15 residues. Trimming removed 0 bases at V and 2 bases at J, with 11 bases between. Germline CDR1 is SGHRS and CDR2 is YFSETQ. The authors' processing: Reference gene primer amplification yielded estimated nucleated cell counts. Generated by immunoSEQ multiplex PCR, the TCRdb table keeps only in-frame clones and is missing some. From that table come the V and J calls and clone size; the DNA was used to work out D and trimming. In the table there are approximately 260,000 clones, approximately 90% of which are singletons. Specimen: peripheral blood. V is TRBV5-1 and J is TRBJ2-5, with D maybe TRBD1 (5 bases). The sequence came from a woman between 40 and 50 years old with acute or convalescent COVID-19. The CDR3 DNA reads as TGCGCCAGCAGCTTGGCCGCACAGGTTCAAGAGACCCAGTACTTC. Its translation is CASSLAAQVQETQYF. The whole variable domain, filled in from reference TRBV5-1 and TRBJ2-5, reads KAGVTQTPRYLIKTRGQQVTLSCSPISGHRSVSWYQQTPGQGLQFLFEYFSETQRNKGNFPGRFSGRQFSNSRSEMNVSTLELGDSALYLCASSLAAQVQETQYFGPGTRLLVL.